The present entry profiles one T cell receptor beta chain with its context. Its antigen is unknown. This sample is drawn from a study of CD8+CD57+ T cells in acquired aplastic anemia. Study-level background: The average for DNA from sorted CD4+ and CD8+ cells was roughly 3 ug.

There are 14 residues in the CDR3. CDR1 is SGHTA, CDR2 FQGNSA, per germline. Germline trimming cut 3 bases from V and 17 bases from J; bases unmatched to any gene: 13. Patients sequenced had flow cytometry evidence of CD8+CD57+ cell expansion. By the time of blood sampling, patients had still received no therapy. Points from the study as a whole: Comparison of patients with controls identified around 30 shared CD8+ CDR3 sequences. In CD8+ cells, Simpson's diversity showed no significant difference between patients and controls.

CDR3 and TCR beta VDJ profiling relied on a genomic DNA template. TCRdb analysed the reads with MiXCR anew, one entry per CDR3 protein. This table has about 260,000 distinct CDR3 sequences, roughly 82% appearing once. This TCR was recovered from a human donor with aplastic anemia. The source material was sorted CD4+, CD8+, or CD8+CD57+ T cells (not recorded which) from PBMCs. V and J are TRBV7-2 and TRBJ1-6; 7 nucleotides match TRBD1. In nucleotides, the CDR3 is TGTGCCAGCAGCTTGGCAGGGGGGCCCGACCACGTCCACTTT. Protein: CASSLAGGPDHVHF.